This TCR beta chain comes out of a study of CD8+ T cells in alopecia areata. The CDR3 sequence is 18 residues long. Germline lookup yields CDR1 LGHNA and CDR2 YSLEER. The junction had 6 bases not matched to a gene; V was cut back by 0 bases and J by 2 bases. As the sequencing template, cDNA was produced by extracting RNA and reverse transcribing it. Repertoires were generated with immunoSEQ multiplex PCR, while TCRdb's copy carries only in-frame clones and drops some. The sample shows 130,000 to 150,000 clones, 82% of them seen only once. Stated treatment: oral pan-JAK inhibitor, 5-10 mg twice daily. Alopecia areata patients provided lesional scalp punch biopsies and peripheral blood, both collected for the study.

The TCR originated in a human donor with alopecia areata. The input for sequencing was CD8+ T cells sorted from blood, taken at week 4, from a patient treated with tofacitinib. The genes are TRBV4-3 and TRBJ2-3; TRBD2 matches 12 bases. The CDR3 sequence: CASSQETGLAGLTDTQYF. CDR3 coding DNA: TGCGCCAGCAGCCAAGAAACAGGACTAGCGGGGCTCACAGATACGCAGTATTTT.